This TCR beta chain comes out of a study of response to subunit inactivated influenza vaccine. Via MiXCR, TCRdb re-called the RT-PCR reads, giving one row per CDR3 protein. The table shows about 520,000 distinct CDR3 sequences, with over 25% occurring only once. Findings and limits, study-wide: Each seasonal influenza vaccination, the authors suggested, recruits few new T cells.

This clonotype showed up just a few times. What it binds is unknown. The ends were cut back, 0 bases at V and 2 bases at J, with 17 bases in the middle. CDR1 and CDR2 from the germline V gene are LGHNA and YNFKEQ. This CDR3 spans 17 amino acids. The sample in question was CD4+ T cells sorted from PBMCs, obtained 5 days after vaccination. V is TRBV4-2 and J is TRBJ2-7; no clear D gene. The receptor comes from a man in his fifties or sixties who received an inactivated influenza vaccine. The CDR3 DNA reads TGTGCCAGCAGCCAAGATAACCCCAGCCTCCGGGCCTACGAGCAGTACTTC. Protein: CASSQDNPSLRAYEQYF.